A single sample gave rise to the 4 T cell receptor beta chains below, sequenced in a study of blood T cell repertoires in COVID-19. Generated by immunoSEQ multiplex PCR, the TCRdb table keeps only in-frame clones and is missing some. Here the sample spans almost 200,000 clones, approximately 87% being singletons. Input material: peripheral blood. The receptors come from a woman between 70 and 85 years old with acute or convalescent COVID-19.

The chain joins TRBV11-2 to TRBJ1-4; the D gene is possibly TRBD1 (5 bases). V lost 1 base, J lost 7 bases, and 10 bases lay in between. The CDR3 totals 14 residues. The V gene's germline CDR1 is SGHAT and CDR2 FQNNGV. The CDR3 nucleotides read TGTGCCAGCAGCTTAGGCAGGGTTGGTGAAAAACTGTTTTTT. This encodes CASSLGRVGEKLFF.

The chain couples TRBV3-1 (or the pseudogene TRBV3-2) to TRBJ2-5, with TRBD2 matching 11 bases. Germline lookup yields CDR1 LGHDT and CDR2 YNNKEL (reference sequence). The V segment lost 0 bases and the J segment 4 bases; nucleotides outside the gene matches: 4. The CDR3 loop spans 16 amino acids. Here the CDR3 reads CASSQDTTSGGETQYF. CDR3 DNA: TGTGCCAGCAGCCAAGATACTACTAGCGGGGGAGAGACCCAGTACTTC.

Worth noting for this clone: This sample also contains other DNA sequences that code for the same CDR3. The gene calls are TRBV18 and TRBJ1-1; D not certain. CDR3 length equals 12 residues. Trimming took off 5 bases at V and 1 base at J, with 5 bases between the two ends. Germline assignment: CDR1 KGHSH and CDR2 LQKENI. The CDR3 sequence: CASSTKNTEAFF. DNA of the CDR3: TGTGCCAGCTCAACTAAGAACACTGAAGCTTTCTTT.

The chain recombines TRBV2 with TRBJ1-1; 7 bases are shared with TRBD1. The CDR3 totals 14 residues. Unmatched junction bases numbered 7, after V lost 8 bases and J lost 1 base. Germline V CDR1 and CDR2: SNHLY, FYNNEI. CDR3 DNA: TGTGCCAGCGGCCGGGACAGAGCGAACACTGAAGCTTTCTTT. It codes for CASGRDRANTEAFF.